The clone carrying this T cell receptor beta chain has ten or more counts. These data belong to a study of T-cell reconstitution after alpha-beta-depleted transplantation in children. The authors prepared the TCRbeta library with unique molecular identifiers. MiXCR, run by TCRdb on the PCR reads, gives a single entry per CDR3 protein. The sample shows fewer than 350,000 distinct CDR3 sequences, about 9.5% of them seen only once. The origin of this receptor is a boy in the first two years of life with acute myeloid leukemia, due to receive a stem cell transplant. The material sequenced was PBMCs, taken before TCRalphabeta/CD19-depleted stem cell transplant.

The chain's CDR3 is CSARLPVSSTDTQYF. CDR3 sequence (DNA): TGCAGTGCTAGGCTCCCGGTGTCTAGCACAGATACGCAGTATTTT. The rearrangement links TRBV20-1 to TRBJ2-3; no reliable D call. Germline loops: CDR1 DFQATT, CDR2 SNEGSKA (reference sequence). Between the trimmed V and J ends, which lost 3 bases and 0 bases, there was a span of 13 bases. This CDR3 contains 15 residues.